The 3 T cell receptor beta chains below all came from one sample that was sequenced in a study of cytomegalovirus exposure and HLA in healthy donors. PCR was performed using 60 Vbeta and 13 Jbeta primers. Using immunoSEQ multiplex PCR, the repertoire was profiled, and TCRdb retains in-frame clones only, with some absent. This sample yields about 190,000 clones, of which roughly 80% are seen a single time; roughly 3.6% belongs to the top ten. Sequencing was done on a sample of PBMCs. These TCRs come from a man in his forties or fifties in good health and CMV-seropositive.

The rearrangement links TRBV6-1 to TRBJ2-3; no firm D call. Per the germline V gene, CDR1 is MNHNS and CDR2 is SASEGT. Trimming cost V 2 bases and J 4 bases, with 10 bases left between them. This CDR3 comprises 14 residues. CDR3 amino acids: CASSENSFPDTQYF. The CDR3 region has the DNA TGTGCCAGCAGTGAAAACAGTTTCCCAGATACGCAGTATTTT.

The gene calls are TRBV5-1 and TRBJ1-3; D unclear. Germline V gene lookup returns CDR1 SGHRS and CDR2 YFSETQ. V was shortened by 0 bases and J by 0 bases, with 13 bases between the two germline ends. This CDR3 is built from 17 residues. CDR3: CASSLDFQRTSGNTIYF. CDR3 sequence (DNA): TGCGCCAGCAGCTTGGACTTCCAGCGTACCTCTGGAAACACCATATATTTT.

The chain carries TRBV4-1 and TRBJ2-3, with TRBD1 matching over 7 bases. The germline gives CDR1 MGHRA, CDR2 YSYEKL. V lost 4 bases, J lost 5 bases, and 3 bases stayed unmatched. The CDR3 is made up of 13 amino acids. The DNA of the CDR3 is TGCGCCAGCAGCCTCCAGGGGGAAGATACGCAGTATTTT. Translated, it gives CASSLQGEDTQYF.